What follows is one TCR beta chain and its context. Its matching antigen is unknown. The source of the sample is a study of T cells in narcolepsy. Study-wide points: HCRT-specific and TRIB2-specific autoreactive clonotypes appeared among same-patient CSF and blood CD4+ clonotypes. Autoreactive clonotypes reportedly recurred in blood of same and different patients, not controls.

Sequencing was performed with immunoSEQ multiplex PCR; in TCRdb, only in-frame clones are kept and a portion is missing. The repertoire consists of nearly 35,000 clones, with over 65% occurring once and the leading ten covering roughly 2.5%. Germline assignment: CDR1 SNHLY and CDR2 FYNNEI. Trimming removed 0 bases at V and 4 bases at J, with 9 bases between. This CDR3 has 14 residues. The receptor's source is a human donor in good health. Sequences were obtained from memory (CD45RA-) CD4+ T cells from blood. The V call is TRBV2, the J call TRBJ2-5; no firm D call. CDR3 coding DNA: TGTGCCAGCAGTGAAGCCACCTGGGGAGAGACCCAGTACTTC. Its translation: CASSEATWGETQYF.